This record looks at one T cell receptor beta chain sequence and its context. Its antigen is undetermined. Sequence at one end of the junction differs from germline and may be a read error. Researchers tagged individual cDNA molecules with unique molecular identifiers. In TCRdb, the 5' RACE reads were re-called with MiXCR into one record per CDR3 protein. The table includes 48,000 or so distinct CDR3 sequences, roughly 6.1% detected once. This record belongs to a study of early T cells in non-severe SARS-CoV-2 infection. Findings and limits, study-wide: In VDJdb matching, anti-spike CD8 responses were favored while private and CD4 specificities went missing.

The sequencing here drew on whole blood, taken at baseline. The clonotype was recovered from an adult who was a healthcare worker with PCR-confirmed SARS-CoV-2 infection or an uninfected control (not recorded which).

The CDR3 region is CACRPGLLTYNEQFF. The CDR3 nucleotides read TGTGCCTGCAGACCAGGGCTACTAACTTACAATGAGCAGTTCTTC. The V and J genes are TRBV28 and TRBJ2-1, with D tentatively TRBD1 (5 bases). Germline CDR1 reads MDHEN; CDR2 reads SYDVKM. The CDR3 runs 15 residues.